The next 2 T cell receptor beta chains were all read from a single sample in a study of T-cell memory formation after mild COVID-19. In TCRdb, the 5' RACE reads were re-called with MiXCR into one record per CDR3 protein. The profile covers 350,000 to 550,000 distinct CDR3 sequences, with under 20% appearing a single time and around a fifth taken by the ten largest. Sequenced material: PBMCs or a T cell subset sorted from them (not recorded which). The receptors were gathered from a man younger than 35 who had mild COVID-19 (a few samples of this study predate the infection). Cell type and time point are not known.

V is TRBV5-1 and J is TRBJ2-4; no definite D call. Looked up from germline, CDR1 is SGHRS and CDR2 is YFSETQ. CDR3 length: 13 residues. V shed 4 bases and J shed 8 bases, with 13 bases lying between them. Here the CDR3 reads CASSLREVDIQYF. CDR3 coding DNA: TGCGCCAGCAGCCTAAGAGAGGTAGACATTCAGTACTTC.

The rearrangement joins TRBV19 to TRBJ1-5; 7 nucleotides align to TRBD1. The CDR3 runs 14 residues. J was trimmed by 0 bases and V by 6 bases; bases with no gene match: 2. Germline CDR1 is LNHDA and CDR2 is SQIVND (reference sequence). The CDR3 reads CASRGQYSNQPQHF. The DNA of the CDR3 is TGTGCCAGTAGGGGACAGTATAGCAATCAGCCCCAGCATTTT.